Following are 32 T cell receptor beta chains from one sample sequenced in a study of PD-L1 blockade in urothelial cancer. The data were produced by immunoSEQ multiplex PCR, yet TCRdb's version contains in-frame clones alone and is incomplete. Among approximately 45,000 clones listed, more than 75% were seen once. Described time point: pretreatment peripheral blood. The sequencing here drew on PBMCs, taken around atezolizumab (anti-PD-L1) treatment. These TCRs come from a middle-aged man with urothelial cancer.

This chain connects TRBV9 to TRBJ1-1; D possibly corresponds to TRBD1 (6 bases). Germline V gene lookup returns CDR1 SGDLS and CDR2 YYNGEE. The ends were cut back, 3 bases at V and 8 bases at J, with 17 bases in the middle. CDR3 length: 14 amino acids. CDR3 amino acids: CASSALGGGSEAFF. The CDR3 DNA follows: TGTGCCAGCAGCGCACTTGGGGGCGGCAGCGAAGCTTTCTTT. The full variable domain, completed using reference TRBV9 and TRBJ1-1, is DSGVTQTPKHLITATGQRVTLRCSPRSGDLSVYWYQQSLDQGLQFLIQYYNGEERAKGNILERFSAQQFPDLHSELNLSSLELGDSALYFCASSALGGGSEAFFGQGTRLTVV.

The chain combines TRBV23-1 with TRBJ2-1; 8 nucleotides match TRBD2. TRBV23-1 is marked as an open reading frame, function uncertain. V lost 8 bases to trimming and J lost 0 bases; unmatched junction nucleotides: 9. The length of the CDR3 is 16 residues. The CDR3: CASGISGESSYNEQFF. The CDR3 DNA is TGCGCCAGCGGCATTAGCGGGGAGAGCTCCTACAATGAGCAGTTCTTC.

The V and J genes are TRBV9 and TRBJ2-7; D is uncertain. Looked up from germline, CDR1 is SGDLS and CDR2 is YYNGEE. Trimming took off 2 bases at V and 0 bases at J, with 9 bases between the two ends. The CDR3 is 14 amino acids. The CDR3 is CASSVGTTSYEQYF. The CDR3 DNA reads TGTGCCAGCAGCGTGGGCACCACCTCCTACGAGCAGTACTTC.

The V call is TRBV29-1, the J call TRBJ2-5; D not certain. The CDR3 runs 12 residues. In germline, CDR1 is SQVTM, CDR2 ANQGSEA. V was cut by 8 bases and J by 4 bases, with 14 bases left in between. In DNA, the CDR3 is TGCAGCTCTAAAGGAGTACGAGAGACCCAGTACTTC. It specifies CSSKGVRETQYF. The full variable domain, with the rest looked up from reference TRBV29-1 and TRBJ2-5, is SAVISQKPSRDICQRGTSLTIQCQVDSQVTMMFWYRQQPGQSLTLIATANQGSEATYESGFVIDKFPISRPNLTFSTLTVSNMSPEDSSIYLCSSKGVRETQYFGPGTRLLVL.

A few counts support this clone. The chain carries TRBV25-1 and TRBJ2-7; TRBD1 aligns across 9 bases. Unmatched junction bases numbered 10, after V lost 5 bases and J lost 5 bases. The germline V gene encodes CDR1 MGHDK and CDR2 SYGVNS. CDR3 size: 15 residues. This CDR3 is CASSSRDRAFHEQYF. The DNA of the CDR3 is TGTGCCAGCAGTTCGCGGGACAGGGCTTTTCACGAGCAGTACTTC.

This clone was detected only once. The CDR3 sequence is CASIGRDYGYTF. The DNA for the CDR3 is TGTGCCAGTATTGGTCGGGACTATGGCTACACCTTC. This chain uses TRBV19 with TRBJ1-2; no reliable D call. With 7 bases removed from V and 3 bases from J, the gap between germline ends came to 9 bases. CDR3 size: 12 residues. CDR1 and CDR2 (germline): LNHDA, SQIVND (reference sequence).

The chain carries TRBV18 and TRBJ1-2; 7 positions agree with TRBD1. The J segment lost 4 bases and the V segment lost 4 bases, leaving 9 bases of the junction unmatched. The CDR3 has 15 amino acids. From germline, CDR1 is KGHSH and CDR2 LQKENI. The CDR3 reads CASSQKDRSLYGYTF. The CDR3 DNA reads TGTGCCAGCTCACAGAAGGACAGGTCTCTCTATGGCTACACCTTC.

A single count supports this clone. The chain couples TRBV2 to TRBJ1-2; 12 nucleotides agree with TRBD1. The junction had 13 bases not matched to a gene; V was cut back by 7 bases and J by 4 bases. This CDR3 region has 17 residues. Germline CDR1 reads SNHLY; CDR2 reads FYNNEI. CDR3 nucleotide sequence: TGTGCCAGCACTTTATCCGGGACAGGGGGCGGACCCTATGGCTACACCTTC. This encodes CASTLSGTGGGPYGYTF. The variable domain in full, with the rest retrieved from reference TRBV2 and TRBJ1-2, is EPEVTQTPSHQVTQMGQEVILRCVPISNHLYFYWYRQILGQKVEFLVSFYNNEISEKSEIFDDQFSVERPDGSNFTLKIRSTKLEDSAMYFCASTLSGTGGGPYGYTFGSGTRLTVV.

The chain links TRBV11-2 to TRBJ2-1, with D perhaps matching TRBD2 (5 bases). This CDR3 region has 18 residues. Looked up from germline, CDR1 is SGHAT and CDR2 is FQNNGV. Trimming removed 3 bases from V and 0 bases from J, with 18 bases in between. The CDR3 loop is CASSFRGDLYSSYNEQFF. The CDR3 DNA reads as TGTGCCAGCAGCTTCCGGGGTGATCTTTACAGCTCCTACAATGAGCAGTTCTTC.

This chain uses TRBV7-9 with TRBJ1-4; TRBD1 aligns across 7 bases. V dropped 0 bases and J dropped 1; count of bases not matched to a gene: 2. Looked up from germline, CDR1 is SEHNR and CDR2 is FQNEAQ (reference sequence). This CDR3 comprises 16 residues. The CDR3 sequence is CASSLARGITNEKLFF. Here the CDR3 DNA reads TGTGCCAGCAGCTTAGCCAGGGGGATAACTAATGAAAAACTGTTTTTT. The whole variable domain, remainder taken from reference TRBV7-9 and TRBJ1-4, is DTGVSQNPRHKITKRGQNVTFRCDPISEHNRLYWYRQTLGQGPEFLTYFQNEAQLEKSRLLSDRFSAERPKGSFSTLEIQRTEQGDSAMYLCASSLARGITNEKLFFGSGTQLSVL.

This clone was counted between two and nine times. This chain connects TRBV5-1 to TRBJ1-6, with D possibly TRBD1 on 6 matching bases. V shed 0 bases and J shed 7 bases, with 11 bases lying between them. Germline V gene data show CDR1 as SGHRS and CDR2 as YFSETQ. This CDR3 comprises 15 residues. The CDR3 sequence: CASSLAQGQNSPLHF. DNA of the CDR3: TGCGCCAGCAGCTTGGCTCAGGGGCAGAATTCACCCCTCCACTTT.

This clone appeared a single time. This chain uses TRBV11-2 with TRBJ2-1, with 10 bases identical to TRBD1. The CDR3 covers 17 residues. With 2 bases clipped from V and 9 bases from J, the junction kept 13 bases outside the gene matches. In germline, CDR1 is SGHAT, CDR2 FQNNGV. CDR3 in amino acids: CASSLSSGQGRSGEQFF. CDR3 DNA: TGTGCCAGCAGCTTATCCTCGGGACAGGGGCGCTCCGGTGAGCAGTTCTTC.

CDR3 residues: CASSSDIAYEQYF. CDR3 nucleotide sequence: TGCGCCAGCAGCTCGGACATTGCCTACGAGCAGTACTTC. The chain joins TRBV5-1 to TRBJ2-7, with D possibly matching TRBD1 (5 bases). The CDR3 is 13 residues long. The V gene lost 3 bases and the J gene lost 2 bases, with 9 bases spanning the gap. Germline V lookup: CDR1 SGHRS, CDR2 YFSETQ.

This sequence joins TRBV2 and TRBJ1-1; unclear D gene. The length of the CDR3 is 13 residues. Germline V lookup: CDR1 SNHLY, CDR2 FYNNEI. The V end was cut by 6 bases, the J end by 0 bases, with 8 bases between. The CDR3 here is CASSADMNTEAFF. The CDR3 region has the DNA TGTGCCAGCAGCGCAGACATGAACACTGAAGCTTTCTTT.

The chain employs TRBV27 and TRBJ1-5, with D hard to call. Germline V gives CDR1 MNHEY, CDR2 SMNVEV (reference sequence). V was pared by 6 bases and J by 2 bases, with 11 bases between. This CDR3 spans 14 amino acids. The DNA for the CDR3 is TGTGCCAGCAGACCCTGGGAGGGCAATCAGCCCCAGCATTTT. Translation: CASRPWEGNQPQHF.

This clone appeared once. The chain couples TRBV10-3 to TRBJ1-2; 8 bases line up with TRBD1. V lost 3 bases and J lost 4; bases outside the gene matches: 10. Germline-derived CDR1 and CDR2 are ENHRY and SYGVKD. This CDR3 contains 16 residues. CDR3 coding DNA: TGTGCCATCAGTGACCGCCGGACAGGACAGGGCTATGGCTACACCTTC. Protein sequence: CAISDRRTGQGYGYTF.

This clone was detected once. The rearrangement uses TRBV29-1 and TRBJ2-3; D might be TRBD2 (6 bases). Germline V gene lookup returns CDR1 SQVTM and CDR2 ANQGSEA. The CDR3 loop spans 15 amino acids. Trimming left V 2 bases short and J 7 bases short, with 19 bases between. CDR3 DNA sequence: TGCAGCGTTGAAACGACGGGAGCCATAGGGAATACGCAGTATTTT. It yields the protein CSVETTGAIGNTQYF.

The V and J genes are TRBV28 and TRBJ1-2; a weak D match, TRBD1 (5 bases). Trimming stripped 3 bases from V and 3 bases from J, with 29 bases between. Germline V gene data show CDR1 as MDHEN and CDR2 as SYDVKM. The CDR3 length is 20 residues. The CDR3 protein is CASSFPRGGTTAVFYYGYTF. CDR3 nucleotide sequence: TGTGCCAGCAGTTTTCCACGGGGGGGGACCACTGCGGTATTCTACTATGGCTACACCTTC.

The CDR3 DNA sequence: TGTGCCAGTAGTACTAGTTTCACTAGCGGGAATTACGAGCAGTACTTC. This gives the protein CASSTSFTSGNYEQYF. This chain links TRBV19 with TRBJ2-7, with 10 nucleotides matching TRBD2. The germline V gene has CDR1 LNHDA and CDR2 SQIVND (reference sequence). The CDR3 length is 16 residues. V lost 4 bases and J lost 4; bases outside the gene matches: 10.

V usage is TRBV5-4 and J usage is TRBJ2-2; 9 bases line up with TRBD1. Germline trimming cut 3 bases from V and 5 bases from J; bases unmatched to any gene: 8. Looked up from germline, CDR1 is SGHNT and CDR2 is YYREEE (reference sequence). CDR3 size: 16 residues. The CDR3 here is CASSSVGTGRTGELFF. The CDR3 DNA is TGTGCCAGCAGCTCTGTGGGGACAGGGCGGACCGGGGAGCTGTTTTTT.

The chain is built from TRBV5-5 and TRBJ2-1, with TRBD2 identical over 10 bases. V was clipped by 4 bases and J by 2 bases; unmatched bases: 6. The CDR3 is 16 residues long. Germline lookup yields CDR1 SGHKS and CDR2 YYEKEE (reference sequence). CDR3 nucleotides: TGTGCCAGCAGCCAAATAGCGGGGGGCGCCTACAATGAGCAGTTCTTC. It is translated as CASSQIAGGAYNEQFF.

CDR3 loop: CASSYSDRGKAFF. CDR3 in DNA: TGTGCCAGCAGTTACTCGGACAGGGGGAAAGCTTTCTTT. The rearrangement uses TRBV6-5 and TRBJ1-1; 10 bases agree with TRBD1. The CDR3 loop spans 13 amino acids. The ends lost 0 bases at V and 9 bases at J; junction bases unmatched: 1. Per the germline V gene, CDR1 is MNHEY and CDR2 is SVGAGI.

This chain links TRBV5-6 with TRBJ2-1; 7 bases are a match to TRBD2. Trimming removed 2 bases from V and 2 bases from J; junction bases left unmatched: 7. The germline V gene encodes CDR1 SGHDT and CDR2 YYEEEE. CDR3 length equals 16 residues. The CDR3 is CASSFGEGEPYNEQFF. The DNA of the CDR3 is TGTGCCAGCAGCTTTGGGGAGGGAGAGCCCTACAATGAGCAGTTCTTC.

J is TRBJ1-1 and V is TRBV9, with D maybe TRBD1 (5 bases). The CDR3 is made up of 18 amino acids. V dropped 4 bases and J dropped 4 bases, with 26 bases sitting between them. CDR1 is SGDLS, CDR2 YYNGEE, per germline. The CDR3 region is CASSPRANTYEGATEAFF. The CDR3 DNA reads TGTGCCAGCAGCCCCCGGGCCAATACATACGAAGGGGCCACTGAAGCTTTCTTT.

The rearrangement uses TRBV15 and TRBJ2-2; 10 bases are a match to TRBD1. The CDR3 loop spans 16 amino acids. J was trimmed by 7 bases and V by 3 bases; bases with no gene match: 8. Germline values: CDR1 LNHNV, CDR2 YYDKDF (reference sequence). The CDR3 region is CATSSGQGVKGGELFF. CDR3 nucleotides: TGTGCCACCAGCAGTGGACAGGGGGTGAAAGGCGGGGAGCTGTTTTTT.

The chain employs TRBV5-6 and TRBJ2-5; D uncertain. This CDR3 region has 11 residues. Germline values: CDR1 SGHDT, CDR2 YYEEEE. The ends were cut back, 3 bases at V and 5 bases at J, with 5 bases in the middle. The CDR3 region has the DNA TGTGCCAGCAGCTGGCAGGAGACCCAGTACTTC. It specifies CASSWQETQYF. Using reference TRBV5-6 and TRBJ2-5 for the parts outside the CDR3, the full variable domain is DAGVTQSPTHLIKTRGQQVTLRCSPKSGHDTVSWYQQALGQGPQFIFQYYEEEERQRGNFPDRFSGHQFPNYSSELNVNALLLGDSALYLCASSWQETQYFGPGTRLLVL.

V is TRBV7-9 and J is TRBJ2-2; 10 positions match TRBD1. V shed 1 base and J 4 bases; nucleotides not matched to a gene: 3. Germline-derived CDR1 and CDR2 are SEHNR and FQNEAQ (reference sequence). The CDR3 consists of 16 residues. CDR3 bases: TGTGCCAGCAGCTTAGGACAGGGGGCAAGCACCGGGGAGCTGTTTTTT. Translating it yields CASSLGQGASTGELFF. Full variable domain (rest looked up from reference TRBV7-9 and TRBJ2-2): DTGVSQNPRHKITKRGQNVTFRCDPISEHNRLYWYRQTLGQGPEFLTYFQNEAQLEKSRLLSDRFSAERPKGSFSTLEIQRTEQGDSAMYLCASSLGQGASTGELFFGEGSRLTVL.

The rearrangement joins TRBV4-1 to TRBJ1-1, with D maybe TRBD1 (6 bases). V was shortened by 3 bases and J by 2 bases, with 7 bases between the two germline ends. Per the germline V gene, CDR1 is MGHRA and CDR2 is YSYEKL. The CDR3 is 13 amino acids. The CDR3 region has the DNA TGCGCCAGCAGCCAGGGGGCCAACACTGAAGCTTTCTTT. Amino acid sequence: CASSQGANTEAFF.

The rearrangement joins TRBV27 to TRBJ2-1; 9 positions match TRBD1. Trimming cost V 5 bases and J 4 bases; bases outside gene matches: 3. Per germline, CDR1 MNHEY and CDR2 SMNVEV (reference sequence). CDR3 size: 14 residues. DNA for the CDR3: TGTGCCAGCAGTGTGGACAGGGGTTACAATGAGCAGTTCTTC. It codes for CASSVDRGYNEQFF.

This clone was detected a few times. The CDR3: CASSLNYGYTF. CDR3 nucleotides: TGTGCCAGCAGTCTGAACTATGGCTACACCTTC. This chain connects TRBV28 to TRBJ1-2; no reliable D call. The CDR3 extends over 11 amino acids. The V gene's germline CDR1 is MDHEN and CDR2 SYDVKM. Trimming stripped 5 bases from V and 2 bases from J, with 3 bases between.

The DNA of the CDR3 is TGTGCCAGCAGTCTCTCGACAGGGGCCACTGAAGCTTTCTTT. It codes for CASSLSTGATEAFF. The V and J genes are TRBV2 and TRBJ1-1; 8 nucleotides align to TRBD1. Unmatched junction bases numbered 6, after V lost 5 bases and J lost 4 bases. Germline assignment: CDR1 SNHLY and CDR2 FYNNEI. The CDR3 covers 14 residues.

This chain connects TRBV19 to TRBJ1-2; 7 bases match TRBD1. The CDR3 covers 15 residues. Germline V gene sequence: CDR1 LNHDA, CDR2 SQIVND (reference sequence). V lost 3 bases to trimming and J lost 3 bases; unmatched junction nucleotides: 7. The CDR3 reads CASSIGQETYYGYTF. CDR3 sequence (DNA): TGTGCCAGTAGTATCGGACAGGAGACATACTATGGCTACACCTTC.